A selection of T cell receptor beta chains follows, all from one sample in a study of cytomegalovirus exposure and HLA in healthy donors. Libraries were prepared by immunoSEQ multiplex PCR; TCRdb keeps only in-frame clonotypes and omits some of them. Of 150,000 to 200,000 clones listed, roughly 84% are singletons. Source material: PBMCs. These receptors came from a boy younger than 18 in good health and CMV-seronegative. Both conserved end residues are part of each CDR3. A D gene is named only where the DNA matches it firmly. For some rows the clone size is stated as once, few or many, or as a class when expanded; others skip it.

DNA	CDR3	V	D	J	size
TGTGCCAGCAGTTCCACAATCCCGGGACAGGGGGCCGCATTCTATGGCTACACCTTC	CASSSTIPGQGAAFYGYTF	TRBV27	TRBD1	TRBJ1-2	-
TGTGCCAGCAGTCATCCTCTCCGCGCGGCCACTGAAGCTTTCTTT	CASSHPLRAATEAFF	TRBV28	-	TRBJ1-1	once
TGTGCCAGCTCGAATATAGGGGCCGCTGGAAACACCATATATTTT	CASSNIGAAGNTIYF	TRBV13	-	TRBJ1-3	-
TGTGCCAGCAGCCCGGGACAGGGTCCCTACGAGCAGTACTTC	CASSPGQGPYEQYF	TRBV7-3	TRBD1	TRBJ2-7	-
TGTGCCAGCAGTGAAGGAGACAGACAAACAGATACGCAGTATTTT	CASSEGDRQTDTQYF	TRBV6-4	-	TRBJ2-3	-
TGCAGCGTTGGTCGGGGCTACGAGCAGTACTTC	CSVGRGYEQYF	TRBV29-1	-	TRBJ2-7	few
TGTGCCAGCAGTCCCTCCAGCGGGGGGGTCTCCTACGAGCAGTACTTC	CASSPSSGGVSYEQYF	TRBV27	TRBD2	TRBJ2-7	-
TGTGCCAGCTCACCATTTGGGCACAGCGGTAATCAGCCCCAGCATTTT	CASSPFGHSGNQPQHF	TRBV18	-	TRBJ1-5	-
TGTGCCAGCAGTGAAGCAGGGGGCTCCTACGAGCAGTACTTC	CASSEAGGSYEQYF	TRBV2	-	TRBJ2-7	-
TGTGCCAGCAGCCCCCGACAGGGGGACACCGGGGAGCTGTTTTTT	CASSPRQGDTGELFF	TRBV9	TRBD1	TRBJ2-2	-
TGTGCCAGCAGCGACAGGGGCGGCTACACCTTC	CASSDRGGYTF	TRBV6-4	TRBD1	TRBJ1-2	-
TGTGCCTGGGCAGACTCGACAGTCTCCTACGAGCAGTACTTC	CAWADSTVSYEQYF	TRBV30	-	TRBJ2-7	-
TGTGCCAGCAGTGCGACAGGTAGCTCCTACAATGAGCAGTTCTTC	CASSATGSSYNEQFF	TRBV6-5	-	TRBJ2-1	-
TGTGCCAGCAGCCCATCCATCGACAGGGGGCGTGTCTATGGCTACACCTTC	CASSPSIDRGRVYGYTF	TRBV7-2	TRBD1	TRBJ1-2	-
TGCGCCAGCAGCTTTGGGGGCCGGAGCTCTGGAAACACCATATATTTT	CASSFGGRSSGNTIYF	TRBV5-1	-	TRBJ1-3	-
TGTGCCAGCATGTTGGGGAGGGGGGCCTACGAGCAGTACTTC	CASMLGRGAYEQYF	TRBV6-5	-	TRBJ2-7	-
TGTGCCAGCAGCGCCTCAGGGACAGGGAGCGCAAGGGAGCAGTACTTC	CASSASGTGSAREQYF	TRBV9	TRBD1	TRBJ2-7	-
TGTGCCAGCAGCGTAGCGCAGGGGGCAATTGAGCAGTTCTTC	CASSVAQGAIEQFF	TRBV9	TRBD1	TRBJ2-1	-
TGTGCCAGCAGCTGGTTTTTTCGGACAGGGCCCAATGAGCAGTTCTTC	CASSWFFRTGPNEQFF	TRBV27	TRBD1	TRBJ2-1	-
TGTGCCAGCAGGGGAGGACCTTCCTACAATGAGCAGTTCTTC	CASRGGPSYNEQFF	TRBV28	-	TRBJ2-1	-
TGTGCCAGCAGCACCAGCGTCTCCTACGAGCAGTACTTC	CASSTSVSYEQYF	TRBV7-2	-	TRBJ2-7	-
TGTGCCAGTGTCAGCGAGTCCTACGAGCAGTACTTC	CASVSESYEQYF	TRBV19	-	TRBJ2-7	-
TGTGCCAGCAGCTTCCCTCCAGGGGGCATCAACACTGAAGCTTTCTTT	CASSFPPGGINTEAFF	TRBV11-2	TRBD1	TRBJ1-1	-
TGTGCCAGCGAGTACAGGGGGACTGAAGCTTTCTTT	CASEYRGTEAFF	TRBV6-1	TRBD1	TRBJ1-1	few
TGTGCCAGCAGTTCTCCGGGCAGCCGGGGATACGAGCAGTACTTC	CASSSPGSRGYEQYF	TRBV7-9	-	TRBJ2-7	-
TGTGCCAGCAGCCACGCGACAGACTCTGGAAACACCATATATTTT	CASSHATDSGNTIYF	TRBV7-9	-	TRBJ1-3	-
TGTGCCAGCAGCGTAGTCCTAAACACCGGGGAGCTGTTTTTT	CASSVVLNTGELFF	TRBV9	-	TRBJ2-2	-
TGTGCCAGCAGCCCCAGGGGGAACCACGAGCAGTACTTC	CASSPRGNHEQYF	TRBV5-4	TRBD1	TRBJ2-7	-
TGTGCCAGCACCGAGCCGTCGGGTAATGAAAAACTGTTTTTT	CASTEPSGNEKLFF	TRBV2	-	TRBJ1-4	once
TGTGCCAGCAGCCGTAGCGGGAGAAGTCCCCACAATGAGCAGTTCTTC	CASSRSGRSPHNEQFF	TRBV7-9	TRBD2	TRBJ2-1	-
TGTGCCAGTAGTATGATTGATAGCTCTGGAAACACCATATATTTT	CASSMIDSSGNTIYF	TRBV19	-	TRBJ1-3	-
TGTGCCAGCAGCTTAGAGTTGGGGGGAAGTAAAGGAGAGACCCAGTACTTC	CASSLELGGSKGETQYF	TRBV7-2	-	TRBJ2-5	few
TGTGCCAGCAGCCCTTCCCATGGCTACACCTTC	CASSPSHGYTF	TRBV9	-	TRBJ1-2	-
TGTGCCAGCAGCGCGGGAACAGGAGCCCGATCCTATAGCAATCAGCCCCAGCATTTT	CASSAGTGARSYSNQPQHF	TRBV5-5	-	TRBJ1-5	-
TGTGCCAGTAGTTTCATTCCGACAGGGGAAGACCGGGAGCTGTTTTTT	CASSFIPTGEDRELFF	TRBV19	TRBD1	TRBJ2-2	-
TGTGCCAGCAGCGAGAGGGATCCGGGATACGAGCAGTACTTC	CASSERDPGYEQYF	TRBV9	-	TRBJ2-7	-
TGTGCCAGCAGCTTCAAGGGACAGGGCGTCTCACCCCTCCACTTT	CASSFKGQGVSPLHF	TRBV13	TRBD1	TRBJ1-6	-
TGTGCCAGCAGCTTTGTTGGACTAGCGGGGCAAGAGACCCAGCACTTC	CASSFVGLAGQETQHF	TRBV13	TRBD2	TRBJ2-5	-
TGTGCCAGCAGTGAAGCCCGACTAGCGGCGGGCAATGAGCAGTTCTTC	CASSEARLAAGNEQFF	TRBV2	TRBD2	TRBJ2-1	-
TGCAGCGTTGAGGAGACTAGCGGGAGTATCAATGAGCAGTTCTTC	CSVEETSGSINEQFF	TRBV29-1	TRBD2	TRBJ2-1	-